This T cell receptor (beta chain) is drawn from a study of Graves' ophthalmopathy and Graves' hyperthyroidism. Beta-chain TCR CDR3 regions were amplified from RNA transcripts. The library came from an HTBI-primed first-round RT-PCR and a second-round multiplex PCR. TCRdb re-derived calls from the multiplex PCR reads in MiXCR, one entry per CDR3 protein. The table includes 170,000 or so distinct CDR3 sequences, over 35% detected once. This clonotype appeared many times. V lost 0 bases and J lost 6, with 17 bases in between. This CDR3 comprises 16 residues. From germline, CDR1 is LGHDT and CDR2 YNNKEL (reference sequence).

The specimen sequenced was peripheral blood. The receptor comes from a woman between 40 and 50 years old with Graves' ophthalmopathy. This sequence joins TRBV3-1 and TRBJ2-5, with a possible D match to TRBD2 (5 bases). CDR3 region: CASSQDSHGRGKTQYF. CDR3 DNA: TGTGCCAGCAGCCAAGACTCCCACGGCCGAGGGAAGACCCAGTACTTC.